A single sample is the source of the 14 T cell receptor beta chains below, sequenced in a study of beta chain features in type 1 diabetes. The isolated RNA, all of it, was reverse transcribed, so expressed TCRB transcripts were what got sequenced. Clones were sequenced by immunoSEQ multiplex PCR, and TCRdb holds only the in-frame ones, with some missing. The sample yields nearly 250,000 clones, about 70% seen once. Input material: naive CD4+ T cells from blood. All receptors come from a man aged 30 to 45 in good health.

The genes are TRBV7-2 and TRBJ2-4; 7 bases agree with TRBD1. This CDR3 is 13 amino acids long. Trimming took 5 bases from V and 7 from J; bases not matched to a gene: 5. Germline V gives CDR1 SGHTA, CDR2 FQGNSA. CDR3 in amino acids: CASSADRANIQYF. The CDR3 DNA is TGTGCCAGCAGCGCAGACAGGGCCAACATTCAGTACTTC. The whole variable domain, filled in from reference TRBV7-2 and TRBJ2-4, reads GAGVSQSPSNKVTEKGKDVELRCDPISGHTALYWYRQSLGQGLEFLIYFQGNSAPDKSGLPSDRFSAERTGGSVSTLTIQRTQQEDSAVYLCASSADRANIQYFGAGTRLSVL.

The chain combines TRBV30 with TRBJ2-7; D is perhaps TRBD1 or TRBD2 (5 bases each). Germline CDR1 reads GTSNPN; CDR2 reads SVGIG (reference sequence). The CDR3 loop spans 13 amino acids. The germline V and J ends were trimmed by 3 bases and 5 bases, with 14 bases remaining between them. CDR3 nucleotides: TGTGCCTGGAGGGCCGACAGAGGGAACGAGCAGTACTTC. Its protein is CAWRADRGNEQYF.

This clone was recorded only once. The chain is built from TRBV9 and TRBJ2-2; D is uncertain. CDR1 is SGDLS and CDR2 is YYNGEE in the germline V gene. This CDR3 has 12 residues. Trimming left V 3 bases short and J 7 bases short, with 7 bases between. The CDR3 DNA sequence: TGTGCCAGCAGCGCTTCCGTCGGGGAGCTGTTTTTT. Protein: CASSASVGELFF.

About this clone itself: The junction does not match germline at one end; this may be a read error. This chain links TRBV20-1 with TRBJ1-2, with unresolved D. The CDR3 loop spans 11 amino acids. Germline CDR1 is DFQATT and CDR2 is SNEGSKA (reference sequence). The CDR3 nucleotides read TGCAGTGCTGGAGAGAGCTATGGCTACACCTTC. It encodes CSAGESYGYTF.

This chain connects TRBV9 to TRBJ2-1; TRBD1 aligns across 9 bases. The CDR3 contains 14 residues. CDR1 and CDR2 from the germline V gene are SGDLS and YYNGEE. V trimming: 4 bases; J trimming: 14 bases; junction bases outside the gene matches: 13. The CDR3 here is CASSPETGTGNKFF. CDR3 in DNA: TGTGCCAGCAGCCCCGAGACCGGGACAGGGAATAAGTTCTTC.

The chain recombines TRBV6-1 with TRBJ2-2; 10 nucleotides match TRBD2. CDR1 and CDR2 from the germline V gene are MNHNS and SASEGT. CDR3 size: 16 residues. Unmatched junction bases numbered 5, after V lost 3 bases and J lost 4 bases. CDR3 in amino acids: CASSDPSSGSTGELFF. The CDR3 DNA reads TGTGCCAGCAGTGACCCATCTAGCGGGAGCACCGGGGAGCTGTTTTTT.

The chain combines TRBV4-3 with TRBJ2-7, with 7 bases lining up with TRBD2. CDR1 LGHNA and CDR2 YSLEER come from the germline V gene. After removal of 0 bases from V and 5 bases from J, the junction contained 4 bases not matched to a gene. The CDR3 has 14 residues. CDR3 DNA sequence: TGCGCCAGCAGCCAAGATCCGACTAGCCACGAGCAGTACTTC. This codes for CASSQDPTSHEQYF.

V is TRBV19 and J is TRBJ2-2; TRBD2 aligns across 8 bases. Germline assignment: CDR1 LNHDA and CDR2 SQIVND (reference sequence). The CDR3 consists of 15 residues. With 5 bases clipped from V and 4 bases from J, the junction kept 6 bases outside the gene matches. The CDR3 loop reads CASSRTSSPTGELFF. The CDR3 region has the DNA TGTGCCAGTAGTCGGACTAGCTCCCCCACCGGGGAGCTGTTTTTT.

The CDR3 DNA reads as TGTGCCAGCAGTGGCTCCGGGACCCCCTCGGGCCGGGAAAAACTGTTTTTT. As protein: CASSGSGTPSGREKLFF. V and J are TRBV25-1 and TRBJ1-4; D is perhaps TRBD1 (5 bases). The CDR3 spans 17 residues. Germline CDR1 is MGHDK and CDR2 is SYGVNS. Trimming stripped 4 bases from V and 8 bases from J, with 23 bases between.

This chain joins TRBV5-1 and TRBJ1-1; the D is unclear. Germline-derived CDR1 and CDR2 are SGHRS and YFSETQ. The CDR3 has 14 residues. With 0 bases removed from V and 6 bases from J, the gap between germline ends came to 12 bases. The CDR3 DNA reads as TGCGCCAGCAGCTTGGGCCCCCAAGGGCCTGAAGCTTTCTTT. Translating gives CASSLGPQGPEAFF.

V gene TRBV6-5 combines with J gene TRBJ2-7, with TRBD1 identical over 8 bases. The CDR3 runs 14 residues. V was pared by 2 bases and J by 6 bases, with 6 bases of the junction left unmatched. CDR1 and CDR2 (germline): MNHEY, SVGAGI. CDR3 amino acids: CASSYGAGGREQYF. DNA of the CDR3: TGTGCCAGCAGTTACGGCGCAGGGGGCCGCGAGCAGTACTTC.

The chain recombines TRBV30 with TRBJ2-5; TRBD1 or TRBD2 may be the D gene (5 bases each). The CDR3 consists of 13 residues. CDR1 is GTSNPN, CDR2 SVGIG, per germline (reference sequence). The V gene lost 2 bases and the J gene lost 1 base, with 8 bases spanning the gap. CDR3 sequence reads: CAWSMGVQETQYF. As DNA, the CDR3 is TGTGCCTGGAGTATGGGGGTCCAAGAGACCCAGTACTTC.

V and J are TRBV25-1 and TRBJ2-5; the match to TRBD2 covers 7 bases. Germline trimming cut 3 bases from V and 4 bases from J; bases unmatched to any gene: 11. Looked up from germline, CDR1 is MGHDK and CDR2 is SYGVNS. This CDR3 is built from 16 residues. CDR3 nucleotide sequence: TGTGCCAGCAGTGATCACAACGGGAGGTTGGGAGAGACCCAGTACTTC. This encodes CASSDHNGRLGETQYF. Together with reference TRBV25-1 and TRBJ2-5, the CDR3 gives the full variable domain: EADIYQTPRYLVIGTGKKITLECSQTMGHDKMYWYQQDPGMELHLIHYSYGVNSTEKGDLSSESTVSRIRTEHFPLTLESARPSHTSQYLCASSDHNGRLGETQYFGPGTRLLVL.

Concerning this clone: Other DNA sequences of this sample code for an identical CDR3. This chain joins TRBV29-1 and TRBJ2-3; D could derive from TRBD1 or TRBD2 (5 bases each). Trimming removed 3 bases at V and 3 bases at J, with 7 bases between. The germline CDR1 and CDR2 sequences are SQVTM and ANQGSEA. The CDR3 has 12 residues. CDR3 DNA sequence: TGCAGCGTTGATGAGGGGACAGATACGCAGTATTTT. It codes for CSVDEGTDTQYF.